This T cell receptor (beta chain) comes out of a study of tissue T cells after allogeneic stem cell transplantation. With respect to this clone: Its antigen remains unknown. The gene names here belong to mouse. Sequencing ends 1 residue short of the CDR3 end; the germline J gene provides the rest.

Study conclusions and caveats: Few T cell clones were shared across patients, but motif clusters showed tissue-specific shared signatures. Anatomically similar tissues had similar TCR repertoires within each patient.

Germline V gene lookup returns CDR1 MNHDT and CDR2 YYDKIL. Trimming removed 1 base from V and 1 base from J; junction bases left unmatched: 5. The CDR3 has 17 amino acids. Data came from immunoSEQ multiplex PCR; TCRdb stores just in-frame clones and leaves some out. The sample has about 5,800 clones; approximately 45% are singletons. Time point: mouse harvest day 7 after allogeneic transplant. The graft held 10^6 splenic CD5+ T cells and 10^7 T-cell-depleted bone marrow cells. This mouse GVHD model was MHC-mismatched B6 to BALB/c, profiled day 7 or 14. The chain has TRBV17 and TRBJ2-5, with 10 bases matching TRBD2. Sequences were obtained from skin. The sequence came from a female BALB/c mouse given C57BL/6 T cells with graft-versus-host disease after an allogeneic hematopoietic cell transplant. CDR3 loop: CASSRGLGGGYQDTQYF. The part of the CDR3 DNA that was read is TGTGCTAGCAGTAGAGGACTGGGGGGAGGATACCAAGACACCCAGTAC.